Judged by abundance, the clone carrying this TCR beta chain is medium-sized. The antigen remains undetermined. The record originates from a study of sequential checkpoint blockade in melanoma. At the level of the study: First-line arms were nivolumab then ipilimumab, or the reverse, randomized 1:1. Maintenance nivolumab came after either treatment sequence. TCRβ was sequenced from DNA of approximately 99 pretreatment tumors.

V shed 4 bases and J shed 1 base, with 9 bases lying between them. Germline CDR1 SGDLS, CDR2 YYNGEE. CDR3 length: 15 residues. Treatment given: randomized to nivolumab then ipilimumab (arm A) or the reverse (arm B). Data came from immunoSEQ multiplex PCR; TCRdb stores just in-frame clones and leaves some out. The repertoire consists of roughly 9,000 clones, with roughly 28% occurring once and the leading ten covering 20% to 25%. Study-level points and caveats: For nivolumab-first patients, baseline tumor clonality was associated with response.

The TCR was taken from a human donor with melanoma. The J gene is TRBJ2-6, the V gene TRBV9; D possibly corresponds to TRBD1 (5 bases). Sample: tumor tissue (inferred from file names), taken from a patient given nivolumab and ipilimumab in sequence. The CDR3 DNA reads TGTGCCAGCAGCCCCCAGGGATCTGGGGCCAACGTCCTGACTTTC. Amino acids: CASSPQGSGANVLTF. Full variable domain (remainder filled in from reference TRBV9 and TRBJ2-6): DSGVTQTPKHLITATGQRVTLRCSPRSGDLSVYWYQQSLDQGLQFLIQYYNGEERAKGNILERFSAQQFPDLHSELNLSSLELGDSALYFCASSPQGSGANVLTFGAGSRLTVL.